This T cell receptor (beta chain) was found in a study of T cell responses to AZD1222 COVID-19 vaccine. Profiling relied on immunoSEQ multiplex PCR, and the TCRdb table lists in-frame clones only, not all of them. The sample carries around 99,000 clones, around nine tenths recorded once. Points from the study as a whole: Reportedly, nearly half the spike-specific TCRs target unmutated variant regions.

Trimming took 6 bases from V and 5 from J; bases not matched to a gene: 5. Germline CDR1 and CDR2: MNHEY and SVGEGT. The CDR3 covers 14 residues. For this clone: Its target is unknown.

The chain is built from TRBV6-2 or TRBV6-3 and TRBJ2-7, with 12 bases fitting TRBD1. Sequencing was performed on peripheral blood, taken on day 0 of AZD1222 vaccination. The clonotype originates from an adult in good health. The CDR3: CASSRDRGRDEQYF. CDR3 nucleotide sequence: TGTGCCAGCAGCCGGGACAGGGGGCGAGACGAGCAGTACTTC.